Each of the 27 T cell receptor beta chains below was sequenced from the same sample in a study of cytomegalovirus exposure and HLA in healthy donors. Both 60 Vbeta primers and 13 Jbeta primers went into the PCR. Here immunoSEQ multiplex PCR was the method, and the copy in TCRdb shows in-frame clones only, minus some. The sample includes roughly 150,000 clones, more than 75% of them seen just once. Sequenced material: PBMCs. The receptors were sampled from a middle-aged woman in good health and CMV-seronegative.

J is TRBJ1-1 and V is TRBV7-3; 12 bases are shared with TRBD1. The trim removed 4 bases at V and 4 bases at J, leaving 4 bases unmatched. This CDR3 is 15 amino acids long. Germline loops: CDR1 SGHTA, CDR2 FQGTGA. The CDR3 nucleotides read TGTGCCAGCAGCTATTCGGGACAGGGGGCCACTGAAGCTTTCTTT. This codes for CASSYSGQGATEAFF.

V gene TRBV28 combines with J gene TRBJ1-2, with a weak D call TRBD1 (6 bases). Germline CDR1 and CDR2: MDHEN and SYDVKM. The CDR3 is 14 amino acids. V lost 2 bases and J 4 bases, leaving 11 bases between the germline ends. As DNA, the CDR3 is TGTGCCAGCAGTTTACGGGGGGCTATCTATGGCTACACCTTC. Its translation is CASSLRGAIYGYTF.

The sample holds a few counts of this clone. This chain links TRBV27 with TRBJ2-7; 9 nucleotides line up with TRBD1. V shed 6 bases, J shed 4 bases, and the junction held 10 bases outside the gene matches. The CDR3 runs to 15 residues. Germline lookup yields CDR1 MNHEY and CDR2 SMNVEV (reference sequence). CDR3 sequence reads: CASSRQQGAKYEQYF. CDR3 DNA sequence: TGTGCCAGCAGCCGCCAACAGGGGGCCAAGTACGAGCAGTACTTC.

The chain carries TRBV30 and TRBJ2-7; 10 positions match TRBD1. Germline V CDR1 and CDR2: GTSNPN, SVGIG (reference sequence). The V segment lost 5 bases and the J segment 7 bases; nucleotides outside the gene matches: 8. The CDR3 is 13 amino acids. The CDR3 reads CAWDLDRGHEQYF. The CDR3 DNA sequence: TGTGCCTGGGACCTTGACAGGGGGCATGAGCAGTACTTC.

For this clone: Other DNA sequences of this sample code for an identical CDR3. The chain couples TRBV7-3 to TRBJ2-1; 10 positions agree with TRBD2. Germline V lookup: CDR1 SGHTA, CDR2 FQGTGA. V gave up 3 bases and J gave up 6 bases; unmatched junction bases: 5. This CDR3 is built from 15 residues. The CDR3 DNA is TGTGCCAGCAGCTTGGGTCTAGCGGGAGTCAATGAGCAGTTCTTC. Its translation is CASSLGLAGVNEQFF.

This chain joins TRBV12-5 and TRBJ1-4; 7 bases are shared with TRBD1. This CDR3 comprises 18 residues. CDR1 LGHNT and CDR2 FRNRAP come from the germline V gene. V lost 1 base to trimming and J lost 2 bases; unmatched junction nucleotides: 10. The CDR3 loop reads CASGLAIFPGQTNEKLFF. The CDR3 DNA reads TGTGCTAGTGGTTTGGCCATATTTCCGGGACAGACTAATGAAAAACTGTTTTTT.

This chain joins TRBV7-9 and TRBJ2-1, with D possibly matching TRBD2 (7 bases). The V end lost 4 bases, the J end lost 7 bases, and 20 bases lay between the germline ends. The germline gives CDR1 SEHNR, CDR2 FQNEAQ (reference sequence). The CDR3 consists of 16 residues. DNA for the CDR3: TGTGCCAGCAGCTGGTTTGGCGGGGGCTCCTGGAATGAGCAGTTCTTC. As protein: CASSWFGGGSWNEQFF.

The chain carries TRBV4-1 and TRBJ1-6; D gene ambiguous. The germline V gene has CDR1 MGHRA and CDR2 YSYEKL. The CDR3 sequence is 17 residues long. V lost 3 bases to trimming and J lost 4 bases, with 16 bases between them. CDR3 DNA: TGCGCCAGCAGCCAGGGCATAATGCCCCTTTATAATTCACCCCTCCACTTT. It yields the protein CASSQGIMPLYNSPLHF.

The chain uses TRBV7-2 and TRBJ1-2, with D perhaps TRBD1 (5 bases). CDR3 length: 14 amino acids. The V end lost 1 base, the J end lost 5 bases, and 11 bases lay between the germline ends. The germline V gene encodes CDR1 SGHTA and CDR2 FQGNSA. CDR3 bases: TGTGCCAGCAGCTTAGTGGTCAGGGAATATGGCTACACCTTC. Its translation is CASSLVVREYGYTF.

In this sample, this clone turned up a few times. The chain employs TRBV11-2 and TRBJ2-7; D may be TRBD2 (7 bases). Trimming took 6 bases from V and 1 from J, leaving 13 bases between them. This CDR3 contains 14 residues. CDR1 is SGHAT, CDR2 FQNNGV, per germline. The CDR3 here is CASSYGRGSYEQYF. CDR3 DNA: TGTGCCAGCAGTTATGGGAGGGGGTCCTACGAGCAGTACTTC.

The rearrangement joins TRBV6-5 to TRBJ2-2, with 10 bases that match TRBD1. V trimming: 6 bases; J trimming: 3 bases; junction bases outside the gene matches: 4. Germline V CDR1 and CDR2: MNHEY, SVGAGI. The CDR3 contains 15 residues. CDR3 bases: TGTGCCAGCAGAGCCGGGACAGGGGACACCGGGGAGCTGTTTTTT. The encoded protein is CASRAGTGDTGELFF.

The V call is TRBV5-6, the J call TRBJ2-5, with D tentatively TRBD2 (6 bases). The tail of the sequence fits TRBJ2-7 better, so the J call may be wrong. Germline-derived CDR1 and CDR2 are SGHDT and YYEEEE. This CDR3 has 14 residues. The chain's CDR3 is CASSSAGMGYEQYF. Written as DNA, the CDR3 is TGTGCCAGCAGCTCCGCGGGGATGGGGTACGAGCAGTACTTC.

This chain connects TRBV19 to TRBJ1-2; unclear D gene. The CDR3 covers 15 residues. The V end was cut by 3 bases, the J end by 4 bases, with 15 bases between. Germline CDR1 reads LNHDA; CDR2 reads SQIVND (reference sequence). CDR3 DNA: TGTGCCAGTAGTATGGGAGCGGGAGGGCTCTATGGCTACACCTTC. Amino acids: CASSMGAGGLYGYTF.

As for this clone: The germline gene is not matched at one end of the junction; a read error may be the cause. The chain uses TRBV19 and TRBJ2-4; 8 bases line up with TRBD2. From germline, CDR1 is LNHDA and CDR2 SQIVND (reference sequence). The CDR3 is made up of 16 amino acids. This CDR3 is CASRRSGSPGENSQYF. The CDR3 nucleotides are TGTGCCAGTAGAAGGAGCGGGAGCCCCGGGGAAAACAGTCAGTACTTC.

On this clone: One end of the junction does not line up with germline, which may come from a read error. The gene calls are TRBV7-9 and TRBJ2-5, with no clear D. CDR1 is SEHNR, CDR2 FQNEAQ, per germline (reference sequence). The CDR3 extends over 14 amino acids. CDR3 DNA sequence: TGTTCCAGCAGCCCCGCAGGATTCCAAGAGACCCAGTACTTC. Translation gives CSSSPAGFQETQYF.

The V and J genes are TRBV7-7 and TRBJ2-7, with a tentative D call TRBD2 (6 bases). V shed 0 bases and J shed 6 bases, with 27 bases lying between them. Germline V lookup: CDR1 SSHAT, CDR2 FNYEAQ (reference sequence). The CDR3 spans 19 residues. CDR3 sequence reads: CASSLARGGRAPAICEQYF. The DNA of the CDR3 is TGTGCCAGCAGCTTAGCGCGTGGGGGGAGAGCCCCCGCCATATGCGAGCAGTACTTC.

This chain uses TRBV23-1 with TRBJ2-1; D is uncertain. TRBV23-1 belongs to the ORF category, with a function that is uncertain. The V end was cut by 7 bases, the J end by 9 bases, with 13 bases between. The CDR3 has 12 amino acids. CDR3 residues: CASTLPRGEQFF. The CDR3 coding sequence is TGCGCCAGCACCCTTCCCCGCGGTGAGCAGTTCTTC.

The chain has TRBV11-3 and TRBJ1-1; 7 bases match TRBD1. In germline, CDR1 is SGHNT, CDR2 YENEEA. The CDR3 has 14 amino acids. The ends lost 5 bases at V and 4 bases at J; junction bases unmatched: 7. The chain's CDR3 is CASSGGGAGTEAFF. DNA of the CDR3: TGTGCCAGCAGCGGAGGGGGCGCGGGCACTGAAGCTTTCTTT.

This clone qualifies as medium-sized. The chain combines TRBV6-1 with TRBJ1-1; 7 bases map to TRBD1. The length of the CDR3 is 13 residues. Germline V gives CDR1 MNHNS, CDR2 SASEGT. Trimming took 8 bases from V and 5 from J; bases not matched to a gene: 8. CDR3: CASQVTGRTEAFF. In nucleotides, the CDR3 is TGTGCCAGCCAAGTGACAGGGAGAACTGAAGCTTTCTTT.

This chain uses TRBV12-1 with TRBJ2-7; TRBD2 is taken as the D call from the table, unchecked against the DNA. TRBV12-1 is a documented pseudogene. The CDR3 length is 16 residues. The CDR3 DNA is TGTGCCAGCAGCTTTGTACGAGGGTGGCAGCGTTACGAGCAGTACTTC. This translates into CASSFVRGWQRYEQYF.

This chain joins TRBV5-5 and TRBJ2-7, with 8 nucleotides matching TRBD1. Germline V gene data show CDR1 as SGHKS and CDR2 as YYEKEE (reference sequence). The trim removed 2 bases at V and 4 bases at J, leaving 5 bases unmatched. The CDR3 has 14 residues. The CDR3 sequence is CASSLDRGRYEQYF. In nucleotides, the CDR3 is TGTGCCAGCAGCTTAGACAGGGGAAGGTACGAGCAGTACTTC.

In nucleotides, the CDR3 is TGTGCCACCAGTCCGGGACAGTACACTGAAGCTTTCTTT. This gives the protein CATSPGQYTEAFF. The J gene is TRBJ1-1, the V gene TRBV15; TRBD1 agrees at 7 bases. V lost 6 bases to trimming and J lost 3 bases; unmatched junction nucleotides: 4. This CDR3 region has 13 residues. The germline CDR1 and CDR2 sequences are LNHNV and YYDKDF (reference sequence).

This chain joins TRBV7-2 and TRBJ1-2; D gene ambiguous. Germline V lookup: CDR1 SGHTA, CDR2 FQGNSA. V lost 7 bases and J 8 bases, leaving 20 bases between the germline ends. CDR3 length equals 14 residues. CDR3 residues: CASTRVGGEGGYTF. The CDR3 bases are TGTGCCAGCACCAGAGTAGGCGGGGAAGGGGGCTACACCTTC.

The gene calls are TRBV7-2 and TRBJ2-7; TRBD1 is a possible D gene (6 bases). This CDR3 region has 13 residues. Germline V CDR1 and CDR2: SGHTA, FQGNSA. The ends were cut back, 4 bases at V and 3 bases at J, with 10 bases in the middle. The CDR3 is CASSSTGIYEQYF. In DNA form, the CDR3 reads TGTGCCAGCAGCTCCACAGGGATCTACGAGCAGTACTTC.

The CDR3 sequence: CASSEARGQGYTF. The DNA of the CDR3 is TGTGCCAGCAGTGAAGCGCGGGGGCAAGGCTACACCTTC. The V and J genes are TRBV2 and TRBJ1-2, with a possible D match to TRBD1 (6 bases). V was cut by 0 bases and J by 8 bases, with 10 bases left in between. Looked up from germline, CDR1 is SNHLY and CDR2 is FYNNEI. The CDR3 consists of 13 residues. The variable domain in full, completed from reference TRBV2 and TRBJ1-2, reads EPEVTQTPSHQVTQMGQEVILRCVPISNHLYFYWYRQILGQKVEFLVSFYNNEISEKSEIFDDQFSVERPDGSNFTLKIRSTKLEDSAMYFCASSEARGQGYTFGSGTRLTVV.

This chain joins TRBV29-1 and TRBJ2-5; 7 positions match TRBD1. The CDR3 has 12 residues. The V gene's germline CDR1 is SQVTM and CDR2 ANQGSEA. V lost 3 bases and J lost 5; bases outside the gene matches: 3. The CDR3 reads CSVETGMETQYF. Written as DNA, the CDR3 is TGCAGCGTTGAGACAGGGATGGAGACCCAGTACTTC.

DNA for the CDR3: TGTGCCAGCAACAATTACAGGGGAGGAGGGCCGAATCAGCCCCAGCATTTT. Its translation is CASNNYRGGGPNQPQHF. The chain is built from TRBV2 and TRBJ1-5; 7 bases are a match to TRBD1. The CDR3 consists of 17 residues. V shed 7 bases, J shed 4 bases, and the junction held 16 bases outside the gene matches. The germline CDR1 and CDR2 sequences are SNHLY and FYNNEI.